This T cell receptor (beta chain) was retrieved from a study of T cell changes during pregnancy in multiple sclerosis. Sequencing was performed with immunoSEQ multiplex PCR; in TCRdb, only in-frame clones are kept and a portion is missing. The sample has 90,000 to 95,000 clones, 85% to 95% seen once; the top ten hold about 4.5%. Trimming took off 6 bases at V and 4 bases at J, with 18 bases between the two ends. In germline, CDR1 is ENHRY, CDR2 SYGVKD. The CDR3 consists of 15 residues. This clone was seen a single time. The input for sequencing was peripheral blood, taken in the first trimester of pregnancy. The sequence came from a female donor with multiple sclerosis, enrolled in a pregnancy study. The genes are TRBV10-3 and TRBJ1-2, with D possibly TRBD1 on 6 matching bases. Here the CDR3 reads CAISEVVGGLYGYTF. In DNA form, the CDR3 reads TGTGCCATCAGCGAGGTTGTGGGGGGGCTCTATGGCTACACCTTC.